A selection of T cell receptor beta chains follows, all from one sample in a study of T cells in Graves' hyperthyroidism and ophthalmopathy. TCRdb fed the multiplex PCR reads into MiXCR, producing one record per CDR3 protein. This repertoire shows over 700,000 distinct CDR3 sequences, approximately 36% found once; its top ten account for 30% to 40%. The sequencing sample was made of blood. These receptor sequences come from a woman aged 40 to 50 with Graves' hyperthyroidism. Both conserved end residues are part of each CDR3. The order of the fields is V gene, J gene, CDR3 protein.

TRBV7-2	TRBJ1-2	CASSSQDPLGEGSGYTF
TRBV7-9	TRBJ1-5	CASSFTGGRGGINQPQHF
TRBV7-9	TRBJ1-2	CASSLGLLPADGYTF
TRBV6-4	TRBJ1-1	CASSSGVGTEAFF
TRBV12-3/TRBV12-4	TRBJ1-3	CASSLTGSRSGNTIYF
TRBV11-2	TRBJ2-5	CASSLGMGETQYF
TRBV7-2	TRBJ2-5	CASSLNPWGGQETQYF
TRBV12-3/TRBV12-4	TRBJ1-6	CANRRFIRDGFGNSPLHF
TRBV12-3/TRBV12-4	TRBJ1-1	CASALAGAIIAEAFF
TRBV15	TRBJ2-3	CATSRDWVSDTQYF
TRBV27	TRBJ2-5	CASSPYREQTQYF
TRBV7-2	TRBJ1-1	CASSAWTGRETAFF
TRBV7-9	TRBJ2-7	CASSYRTGDSYEQYF
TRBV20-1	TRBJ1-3	CSVRDGSSGNTIYF
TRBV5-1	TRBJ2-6	CASSDSVSGANVLTF
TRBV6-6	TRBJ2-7	CATQGYTYEQYF
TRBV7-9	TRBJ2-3	CASSMGSDTQYF
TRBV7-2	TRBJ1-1	CASSLQTGVNTEAFF
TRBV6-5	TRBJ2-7	CASSPWTSGSEQYF
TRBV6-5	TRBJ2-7	CASSLGRDGYTYEQYF
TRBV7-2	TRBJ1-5	CASSVSGGTETQRF
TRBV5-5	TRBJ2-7	CASSLAPSLDYEQYF
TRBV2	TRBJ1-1	CASRPVSAQMNTEAFF
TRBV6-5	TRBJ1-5	CASSSTAGTGNQPQHF
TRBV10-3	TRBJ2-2	CAVSEKVDRVELFF
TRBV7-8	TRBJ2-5	CASGEKHKTQYF
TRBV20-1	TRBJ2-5	CSAIPGQGTETQYF
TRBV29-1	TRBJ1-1	CSALGTGRSNTEAFF
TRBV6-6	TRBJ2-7	CASSYRQGDSYEQYF
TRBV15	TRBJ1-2	CATSRGGKAGLGNTF
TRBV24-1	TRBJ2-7	CATSGAFGEQYF
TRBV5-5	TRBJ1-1	CASTRTGGLAGEAFF
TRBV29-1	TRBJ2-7	CSRAGGEQYF
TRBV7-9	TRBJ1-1	CASSLVTDEAFF
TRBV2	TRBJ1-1	CASSPGTLEAFF
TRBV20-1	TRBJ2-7	CSASRRGSGVREQYF
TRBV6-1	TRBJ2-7	CASRPRQTYYEQYF
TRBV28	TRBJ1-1	CASSLNWFTEAFF
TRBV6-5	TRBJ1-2	CASSLSGANYGYTF
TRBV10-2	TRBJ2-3	CASSEVLRTESTDTQYF
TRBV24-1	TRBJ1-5	CATSTVGFQPQHF
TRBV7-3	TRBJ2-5	CASSLAVGRAFRETQYF
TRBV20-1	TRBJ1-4	CSALPGTASIEKLFF
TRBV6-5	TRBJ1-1	CASSYSGFSQNTEAFF
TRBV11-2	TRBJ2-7	CASSLVAEFSYEQYF
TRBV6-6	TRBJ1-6	CASTMQGLSYNSPLHF
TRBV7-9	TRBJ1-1	CASSGQGTENTEAFF
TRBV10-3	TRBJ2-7	CAAGPGGANYEQYF
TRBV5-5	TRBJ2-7	CASSWGRVALDEQYF
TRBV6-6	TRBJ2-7	CASSYSPMSSYEQYF